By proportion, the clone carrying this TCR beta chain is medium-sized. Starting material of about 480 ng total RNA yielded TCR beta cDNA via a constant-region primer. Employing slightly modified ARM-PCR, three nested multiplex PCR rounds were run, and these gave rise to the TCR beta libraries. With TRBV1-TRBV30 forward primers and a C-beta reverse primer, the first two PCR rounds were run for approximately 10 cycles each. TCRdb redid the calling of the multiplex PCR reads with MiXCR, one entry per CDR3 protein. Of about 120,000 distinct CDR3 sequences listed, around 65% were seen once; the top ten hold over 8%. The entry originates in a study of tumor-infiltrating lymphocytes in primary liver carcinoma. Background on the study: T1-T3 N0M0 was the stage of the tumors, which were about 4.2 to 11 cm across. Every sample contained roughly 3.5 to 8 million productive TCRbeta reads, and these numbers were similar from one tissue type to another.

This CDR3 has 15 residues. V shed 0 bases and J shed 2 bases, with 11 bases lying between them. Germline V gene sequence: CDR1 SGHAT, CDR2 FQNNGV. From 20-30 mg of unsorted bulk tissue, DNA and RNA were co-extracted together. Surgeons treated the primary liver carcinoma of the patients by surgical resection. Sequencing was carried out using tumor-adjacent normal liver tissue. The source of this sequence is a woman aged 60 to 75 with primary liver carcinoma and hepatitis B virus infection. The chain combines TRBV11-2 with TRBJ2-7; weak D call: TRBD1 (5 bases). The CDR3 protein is CASSLDRALTYEQYF. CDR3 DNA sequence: TGTGCCAGCAGCTTAGACAGGGCGTTAACCTACGAGCAGTACTTC.